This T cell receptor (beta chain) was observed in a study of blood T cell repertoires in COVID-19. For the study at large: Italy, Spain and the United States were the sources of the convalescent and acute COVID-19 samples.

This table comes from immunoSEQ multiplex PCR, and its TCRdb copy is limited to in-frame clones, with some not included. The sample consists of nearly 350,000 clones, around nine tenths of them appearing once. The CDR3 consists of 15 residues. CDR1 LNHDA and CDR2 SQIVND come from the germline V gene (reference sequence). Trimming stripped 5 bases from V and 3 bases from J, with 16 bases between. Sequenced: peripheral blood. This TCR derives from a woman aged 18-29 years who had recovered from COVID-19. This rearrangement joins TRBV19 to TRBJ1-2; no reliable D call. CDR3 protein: CASSAYRDIDYGYTF. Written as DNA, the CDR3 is TGTGCCAGTAGTGCGTACCGGGATATCGACTATGGCTACACCTTC.